This TCR beta chain comes out of a study of cytomegalovirus exposure and HLA in healthy donors. Study summary: Earlier results showed 117 million unique TCR beta sequences derived from some 180 million T cells.

Germline V lookup: CDR1 LGHNA, CDR2 YSLEER. This CDR3 has 15 residues. Unmatched junction bases numbered 9, after V lost 1 base and J lost 12 bases. Donors had nominal health at sampling but likely had unrecorded immune exposures. This clone was counted once. Antigen unknown. Findings and caveats of the study: A later analysis found that most CMV-associated TCR beta chains appeared HLA-restricted. The study had only CMV serostatus as immune exposure information.

13 Jbeta primers and 60 Vbeta primers were used for the PCR. Assay used: immunoSEQ multiplex PCR; TCRdb lists only in-frame clones, some missing. Counted here are under 100,000 clones, around 66% occurring once; the ten biggest clones make up over 14%. This sequence was found in a woman in her thirties or forties in good health and CMV-seropositive. The chain recombines TRBV4-3 with TRBJ2-3, with 11 bases fitting TRBD2. The sequenced material came from PBMCs. The CDR3 DNA follows: TGCGCCAGCAGCCAAGCGAGATTAGCGGGAGGGCTCCAGTATTTT. Amino acid sequence: CASSQARLAGGLQYF.